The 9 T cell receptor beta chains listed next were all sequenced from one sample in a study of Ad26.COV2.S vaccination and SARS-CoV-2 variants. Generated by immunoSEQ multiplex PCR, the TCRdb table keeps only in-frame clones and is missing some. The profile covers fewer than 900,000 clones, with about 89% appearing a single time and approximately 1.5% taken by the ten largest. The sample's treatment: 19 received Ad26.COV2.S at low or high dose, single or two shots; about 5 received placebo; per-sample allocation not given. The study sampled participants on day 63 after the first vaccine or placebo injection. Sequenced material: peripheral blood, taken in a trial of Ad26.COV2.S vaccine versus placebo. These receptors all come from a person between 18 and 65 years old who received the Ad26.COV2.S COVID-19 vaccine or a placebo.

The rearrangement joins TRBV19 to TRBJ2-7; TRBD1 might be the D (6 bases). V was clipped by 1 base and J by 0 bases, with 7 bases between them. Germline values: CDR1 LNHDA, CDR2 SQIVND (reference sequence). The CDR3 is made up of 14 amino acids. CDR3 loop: CASSIGGPSYEQYF. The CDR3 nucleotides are TGTGCCAGTAGTATAGGGGGGCCCTCCTACGAGCAGTACTTC.

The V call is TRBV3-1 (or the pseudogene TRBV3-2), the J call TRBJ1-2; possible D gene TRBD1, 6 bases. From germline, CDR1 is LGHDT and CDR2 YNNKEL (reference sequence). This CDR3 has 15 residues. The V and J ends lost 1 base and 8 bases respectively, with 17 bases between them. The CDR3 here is CASSQVSQGKRGYTF. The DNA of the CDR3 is TGTGCCAGCAGCCAAGTATCACAGGGTAAGAGAGGCTACACCTTC.

The CDR3 spells CASGGSRPETQYF. CDR3 coding DNA: TGTGCCAGCGGAGGGAGCAGGCCCGAGACCCAGTACTTC. The genes are TRBV28 and TRBJ2-5; D may be TRBD2 (6 bases). The germline CDR1 and CDR2 sequences are MDHEN and SYDVKM. With 8 bases removed from V and 5 bases from J, the gap between germline ends came to 15 bases. The CDR3 totals 13 residues.

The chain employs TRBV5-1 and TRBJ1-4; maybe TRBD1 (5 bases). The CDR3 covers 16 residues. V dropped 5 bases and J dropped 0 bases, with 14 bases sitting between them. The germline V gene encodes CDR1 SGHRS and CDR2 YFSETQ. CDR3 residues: CASSRGGRATNEKLFF. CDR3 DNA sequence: TGCGCCAGCAGTCGGGGGGGACGCGCAACTAATGAAAAACTGTTTTTT.

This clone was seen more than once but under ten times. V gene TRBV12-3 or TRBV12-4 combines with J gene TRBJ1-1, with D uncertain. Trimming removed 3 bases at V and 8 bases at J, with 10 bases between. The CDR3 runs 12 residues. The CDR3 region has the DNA TGTGCCAGCAGTTTTAGGAGGGTCGAAGCTTTCTTT. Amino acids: CASSFRRVEAFF.

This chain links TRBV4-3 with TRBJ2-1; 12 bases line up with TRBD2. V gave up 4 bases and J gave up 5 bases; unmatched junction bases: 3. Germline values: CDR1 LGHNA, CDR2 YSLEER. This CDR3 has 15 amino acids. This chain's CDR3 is CASSLLAGGNNEQFF. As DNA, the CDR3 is TGCGCCAGCAGCCTTCTAGCGGGGGGGAACAATGAGCAGTTCTTC.

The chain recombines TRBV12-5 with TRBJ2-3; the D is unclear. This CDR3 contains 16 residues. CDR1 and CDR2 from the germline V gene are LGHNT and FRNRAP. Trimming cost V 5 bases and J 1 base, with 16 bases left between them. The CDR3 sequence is CASGESGRPGTDTQYF. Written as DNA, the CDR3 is TGTGCTAGTGGTGAATCCGGGCGACCGGGCACAGATACGCAGTATTTT. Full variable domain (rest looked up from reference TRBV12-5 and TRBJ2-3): DARVTQTPRHKVTEMGQEVTMRCQPILGHNTVFWYRQTMMQGLELLAYFRNRAPLDDSGMPKDRFSAEMPDATLATLKIQPSEPRDSAVYFCASGESGRPGTDTQYFGPGTRLTVL.

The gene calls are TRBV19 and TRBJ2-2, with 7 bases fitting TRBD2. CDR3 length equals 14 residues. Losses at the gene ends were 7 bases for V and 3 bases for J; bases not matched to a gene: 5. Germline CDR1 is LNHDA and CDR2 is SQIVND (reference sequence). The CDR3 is CASKTSTDTGELFF. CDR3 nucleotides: TGTGCCAGTAAGACTAGCACCGACACCGGGGAGCTGTTTTTT.

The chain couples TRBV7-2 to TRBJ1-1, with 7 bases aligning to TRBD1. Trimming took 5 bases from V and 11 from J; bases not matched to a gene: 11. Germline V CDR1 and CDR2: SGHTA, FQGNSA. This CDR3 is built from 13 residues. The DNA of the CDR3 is TGTGCCAGCAGCCCACAGGGGATAGATTTGGCTTTCTTT. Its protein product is CASSPQGIDLAFF.